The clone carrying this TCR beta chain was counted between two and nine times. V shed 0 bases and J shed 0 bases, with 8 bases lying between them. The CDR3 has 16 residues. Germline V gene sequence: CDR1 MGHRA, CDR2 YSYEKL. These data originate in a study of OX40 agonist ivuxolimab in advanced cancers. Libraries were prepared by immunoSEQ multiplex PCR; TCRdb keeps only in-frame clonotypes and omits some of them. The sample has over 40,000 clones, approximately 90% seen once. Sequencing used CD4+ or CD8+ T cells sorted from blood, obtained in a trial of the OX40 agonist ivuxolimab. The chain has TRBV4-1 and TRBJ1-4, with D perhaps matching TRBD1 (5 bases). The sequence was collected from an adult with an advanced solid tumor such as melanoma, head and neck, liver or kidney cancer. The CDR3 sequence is CASSQEGGATNEKLFF. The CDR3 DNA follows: TGCGCCAGCAGCCAAGAGGGGGGAGCAACTAATGAAAAACTGTTTTTT.